The rows below give T cell receptor beta chains drawn from one sample of a study of T-cell memory formation after mild COVID-19. TCRdb re-called the 5' RACE reads through MiXCR, storing one row per CDR3 protein. Of about 470,000 distinct CDR3 sequences in the sample, roughly 25% were seen once. The sequenced sample consisted of PBMCs or a T cell subset sorted from them (not recorded which). All receptors come from an adult woman who had mild COVID-19 (a few samples of this study predate the infection). Cell type and time point are not known. CDR3s include the opening cysteine and the closing phenylalanine or tryptophan. Fields, in order: V gene, clone size, J gene, D gene, CDR3 DNA, CDR3 protein. A D gene is named only where the DNA matches it firmly. Some rows have no size entry. The others give once, few or many, or a class for an expanded clone.

v_gene: TRBV4-3
abundance: NA
j_gene: TRBJ1-2
d_gene: TRBD1
CDR3nt: TGCGCCAGCAGCCAGGAGGACAGGGGCAACTATGGCTACACCTTC
CDR3aa: CASSQEDRGNYGYTF

v_gene: TRBV7-8
abundance: few
j_gene: TRBJ1-5
d_gene: TRBD1
CDR3nt: TGTGCCAGCCACGAGACAGGGTCGGGCAATCAGCCCCAGCATTTT
CDR3aa: CASHETGSGNQPQHF

v_gene: TRBV4-2
abundance: few
j_gene: TRBJ2-1
d_gene: TRBD2
CDR3nt: TGTGCCAGCAGCCAAGATCCCGCTGGGACTAGCTGGAATGAGCAGTTCTTC
CDR3aa: CASSQDPAGTSWNEQFF

v_gene: TRBV7-2
abundance: NA
j_gene: TRBJ2-5
d_gene: NA
CDR3nt: TGTGCCAGCAGCCTACAGGGTCAAGGAGAGACCCAGTACTTC
CDR3aa: CASSLQGQGETQYF

v_gene: TRBV29-1
abundance: NA
j_gene: TRBJ2-5
d_gene: NA
CDR3nt: TGCAGCGTTGTCGTAGTCTCGGGGGGGACAGCAGAGACCCAGTACTTC
CDR3aa: CSVVVVSGGTAETQYF

v_gene: TRBV25-1
abundance: NA
j_gene: TRBJ2-6
d_gene: NA
CDR3nt: TGTGCCAGCAGTGAATCGGGCAGGGGAGGATCCGCTGGGGCCAACGTCCTGACTTTC
CDR3aa: CASSESGRGGSAGANVLTF

v_gene: TRBV15
abundance: NA
j_gene: TRBJ2-3
d_gene: NA
CDR3nt: TGTGCCACCAGCAGAGATCGGAAGACAGATACGCAGTATTTT
CDR3aa: CATSRDRKTDTQYF

v_gene: TRBV19
abundance: NA
j_gene: TRBJ1-1
d_gene: NA
CDR3nt: TGTGCCAGTATAGACCTCCTGAACACTGAAGCTTTCTTT
CDR3aa: CASIDLLNTEAFF

v_gene: TRBV5-1
abundance: few
j_gene: TRBJ2-3
d_gene: NA
CDR3nt: TGCGCCAGCAGAAGGAACGGTGGGCCCACGAGCACAGATACGCAGTATTTT
CDR3aa: CASRRNGGPTSTDTQYF

v_gene: TRBV10-3
abundance: NA
j_gene: TRBJ2-3
d_gene: TRBD2
CDR3nt: TGTGCCATCAGTGGGACTAGCGGGAAACCAGATACGCAGTATTTT
CDR3aa: CAISGTSGKPDTQYF

v_gene: TRBV20-1
abundance: NA
j_gene: TRBJ2-7
d_gene: TRBD1
CDR3nt: TGCAGTGCTAAGGGGACAGGGGGTAGCGAGCAGTACTTC
CDR3aa: CSAKGTGGSEQYF

v_gene: TRBV10-3
abundance: few
j_gene: TRBJ1-1
d_gene: NA
CDR3nt: TGTGCCATCAGTAGGACACAGGAGTGGAACACTGAAGCTTTCTTT
CDR3aa: CAISRTQEWNTEAFF

v_gene: TRBV29-1
abundance: NA
j_gene: TRBJ2-5
d_gene: NA
CDR3nt: TGCAGCGGCAGGGACGGAGAGACCCAGTACTTC
CDR3aa: CSGRDGETQYF

v_gene: TRBV7-2
abundance: few
j_gene: TRBJ2-2
d_gene: TRBD2
CDR3nt: TGTGCCAGCAGCGCAAACCTGGGACTACCAACCGGGGAGCTGTTTTTT
CDR3aa: CASSANLGLPTGELFF

v_gene: TRBV4-3
abundance: few
j_gene: TRBJ2-1
d_gene: TRBD2
CDR3nt: TGCGCCAGCAGCCAAGATGTGGCGGGAGCCCGACGCTCCTACAATGAGCAGTTCTTC
CDR3aa: CASSQDVAGARRSYNEQFF

v_gene: TRBV3-1
abundance: NA
j_gene: TRBJ2-1
d_gene: TRBD2
CDR3nt: TGTGCCAGCAGCCAAGAGAGACTAGCGGGGGAGTCCGCCAATGAGCAGTTCTTC
CDR3aa: CASSQERLAGESANEQFF

v_gene: TRBV7-8
abundance: many
j_gene: TRBJ2-7
d_gene: TRBD1
CDR3nt: TGTGCCAGCAGCCGTGACAGGGGCGAGCAGTACTTC
CDR3aa: CASSRDRGEQYF

v_gene: TRBV19
abundance: NA
j_gene: TRBJ2-3
d_gene: TRBD1
CDR3nt: TGTGCCAGTAGTATACAAATAAGGACAGGCCATATCGGGTCCCTGACAGATACGCAGTATTTT
CDR3aa: CASSIQIRTGHIGSLTDTQYF

v_gene: TRBV5-1
abundance: once
j_gene: TRBJ2-1
d_gene: NA
CDR3nt: TGCGCCAGCAGCATGGGTTCCACGAACTACAATGAGCAGTTCTTC
CDR3aa: CASSMGSTNYNEQFF

v_gene: TRBV14
abundance: few
j_gene: TRBJ2-3
d_gene: TRBD2
CDR3nt: TGTGCCAGCAGCCAGCTAGCGGGAGATACGCAGTATTTT
CDR3aa: CASSQLAGDTQYF

v_gene: TRBV27
abundance: NA
j_gene: TRBJ2-7
d_gene: NA
CDR3nt: TGTGCCAGCAAGAACGGTGGCACCCACTACGAGCAGTACTTC
CDR3aa: CASKNGGTHYEQYF

v_gene: TRBV19
abundance: NA
j_gene: TRBJ1-5
d_gene: NA
CDR3nt: TGTGCCAGTAGTGCACAGGGAGGGGATCAGCCCCAGCATTTT
CDR3aa: CASSAQGGDQPQHF

v_gene: TRBV7-9
abundance: NA
j_gene: TRBJ2-7
d_gene: TRBD2
CDR3nt: TGTGCCAGCAGCCTATCCCTGACACTAGCGGACTACGAGCAGTACTTC
CDR3aa: CASSLSLTLADYEQYF

v_gene: TRBV7-2
abundance: few
j_gene: TRBJ1-6
d_gene: NA
CDR3nt: TGTGCCAGCAGCCCGAACCCCGTGACCAATTCACCCCTCCACTTT
CDR3aa: CASSPNPVTNSPLHF

v_gene: TRBV7-8
abundance: few
j_gene: TRBJ2-7
d_gene: TRBD2
CDR3nt: TGTGCCAGCAGCTCCGTGGGAGGGCTGGTTTCCTACGAGCAGTACTTC
CDR3aa: CASSSVGGLVSYEQYF

v_gene: TRBV4-2
abundance: NA
j_gene: TRBJ2-2
d_gene: TRBD1
CDR3nt: TGTGCCAGCAGCCAGTGGACAGGAGTCACCGGGGAGCTGTTTTTT
CDR3aa: CASSQWTGVTGELFF

v_gene: TRBV5-1
abundance: NA
j_gene: TRBJ2-1
d_gene: TRBD1
CDR3nt: TGCGCCAGCAGCCCTCAGGGGGCGAGTTCGGGTGAGCAGTTCTTC
CDR3aa: CASSPQGASSGEQFF

v_gene: TRBV5-1
abundance: few
j_gene: TRBJ2-7
d_gene: TRBD2
CDR3nt: TGCGCCAGCAGCTCCGGTGGGACTAGCGGGATGGGGGAGCAGTACTTC
CDR3aa: CASSSGGTSGMGEQYF

v_gene: TRBV15
abundance: NA
j_gene: TRBJ1-1
d_gene: NA
CDR3nt: TGTGCCACCAGCAGAGATGTAGGGAAGGGCAGTGAAGCTTTCTTT
CDR3aa: CATSRDVGKGSEAFF

v_gene: TRBV6-2/TRBV6-3
abundance: NA
j_gene: TRBJ1-5
d_gene: NA
CDR3nt: TGTGCCAGCAGGGGGGCGGCGGGACGGTATCAGCCCCAGCATTTT
CDR3aa: CASRGAAGRYQPQHF

v_gene: TRBV7-2
abundance: NA
j_gene: TRBJ2-2
d_gene: NA
CDR3nt: TGTGCCAGCAGCTTAGTAGGGTTCGGGGAGCTGTTTTTT
CDR3aa: CASSLVGFGELFF

v_gene: TRBV20-1
abundance: NA
j_gene: TRBJ1-2
d_gene: TRBD1
CDR3nt: TGCAGTGCTTACAGGGGAGGCGGCTACACCTTC
CDR3aa: CSAYRGGGYTF

v_gene: TRBV7-6
abundance: few
j_gene: TRBJ2-1
d_gene: NA
CDR3nt: TGTGCCAGCAGCTCCCTGACCTCTTGGGGAGGCGATGAGCAGTTCTTC
CDR3aa: CASSSLTSWGGDEQFF

v_gene: TRBV7-9
abundance: NA
j_gene: TRBJ2-4
d_gene: NA
CDR3nt: TGTGCCAGCAGCTTAGTCCCAGGGCTAAACATTCAGTACTTC
CDR3aa: CASSLVPGLNIQYF

v_gene: TRBV5-1
abundance: NA
j_gene: TRBJ2-3
d_gene: TRBD1
CDR3nt: TGCGCCAGCAGCTGGTCCGGACAGGGTAGCACAGATACGCAGTATTTT
CDR3aa: CASSWSGQGSTDTQYF

v_gene: TRBV6-5
abundance: once
j_gene: TRBJ1-3
d_gene: NA
CDR3nt: TGTGCCAGCAGAAGACAGAGCTCTGGAAACACCATATATTTT
CDR3aa: CASRRQSSGNTIYF

v_gene: TRBV6-1
abundance: NA
j_gene: TRBJ2-7
d_gene: NA
CDR3nt: TGTGCCAGCAGTGAAGCGCTTAGGGGCGAGCAGTACTTC
CDR3aa: CASSEALRGEQYF

v_gene: TRBV7-9
abundance: few
j_gene: TRBJ2-7
d_gene: TRBD2
CDR3nt: TGTGCCAGCAGCTTAAGCGGGGGCGAGGTGTACGAGCAGTACTTC
CDR3aa: CASSLSGGEVYEQYF

v_gene: TRBV20-1
abundance: NA
j_gene: TRBJ2-3
d_gene: NA
CDR3nt: TGCAGTGCTGACCACGGAGAGCAGTATTTT
CDR3aa: CSADHGEQYF

v_gene: TRBV12-3/TRBV12-4
abundance: NA
j_gene: TRBJ2-5
d_gene: NA
CDR3nt: TGTGCCAGCAGTTTCGGACTCAGAGAGACCCAGTACTTC
CDR3aa: CASSFGLRETQYF

v_gene: TRBV27
abundance: NA
j_gene: TRBJ1-1
d_gene: NA
CDR3nt: TGTGCCAGCGGGACTCCGGGGGTCACTGAAGCTTTCTTT
CDR3aa: CASGTPGVTEAFF

v_gene: TRBV6-2/TRBV6-3
abundance: few
j_gene: TRBJ2-2
d_gene: TRBD1
CDR3nt: TGTGCCAGCAGTTACCCGCCGGACAGGGGGAACACCGGGGAGCTGTTTTTT
CDR3aa: CASSYPPDRGNTGELFF

v_gene: TRBV6-6
abundance: NA
j_gene: TRBJ1-6
d_gene: TRBD1
CDR3nt: TGTGCCAGCAGTTCCGGGACAGGGACTTCACCCCTCCACTTT
CDR3aa: CASSSGTGTSPLHF

v_gene: TRBV27
abundance: NA
j_gene: TRBJ2-2
d_gene: NA
CDR3nt: TGTGCCAGCAGAAGGGACGGGGACTTTGGCTCCGGGGAGCTGTTTTTT
CDR3aa: CASRRDGDFGSGELFF

v_gene: TRBV6-2/TRBV6-3
abundance: NA
j_gene: TRBJ2-7
d_gene: TRBD1
CDR3nt: TGTGCCAGCAGGGGGACAGGGAGCTCCTACGAGCAGTACTTC
CDR3aa: CASRGTGSSYEQYF